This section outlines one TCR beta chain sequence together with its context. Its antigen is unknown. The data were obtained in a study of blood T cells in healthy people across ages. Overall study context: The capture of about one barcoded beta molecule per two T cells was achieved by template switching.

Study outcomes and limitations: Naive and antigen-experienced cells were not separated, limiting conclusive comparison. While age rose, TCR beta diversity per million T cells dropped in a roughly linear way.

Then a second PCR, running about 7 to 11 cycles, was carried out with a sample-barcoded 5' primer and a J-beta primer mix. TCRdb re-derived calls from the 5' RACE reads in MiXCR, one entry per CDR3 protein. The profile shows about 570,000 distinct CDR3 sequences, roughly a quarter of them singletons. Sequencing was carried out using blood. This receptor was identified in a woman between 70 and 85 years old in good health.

The CDR3 DNA reads as TGTGCCACCAGCAGAGAGTTCGGAGCTAGCGGGGGGGCCTTTTCGAAAGAGACCCAGTACTTC. It translates to CATSREFGASGGAFSKETQYF. V usage is TRBV15 and J usage is TRBJ2-5, with TRBD2 matching 12 bases. Germline V gives CDR1 LNHNV, CDR2 YYDKDF (reference sequence). The CDR3 covers 21 residues. Trimming at V came to 0 bases and at J to 3 bases, leaving 17 bases not matched to a gene.